This entry is about one T cell receptor (beta chain). It has no known antigen specificity. No base-level quality is on record; no much larger clone is a single base apart. The CDR3 runs 20 residues from the cysteine to the phenylalanine. Only the CDR3 DNA stays, 60 bases, in frame from base 1. For CDR1 and CDR2, the germline V gene lists SGHRS and YFSETQ. V is pared back by 3 bases and J by 0 bases, with 27 bases lying between the germline termini. The sample originates from a study of shared clonotypes between healthy human individuals (dated by TCRdb to 2020 to 2022). Notes on the research overall: The cohort included three men and a couple of women between 18 and 49 years of age. Per donor, three plates each were used for CD4 naive and CD4 memory, two for CD8 naive, and one for CD8 memory. To increase sequencing depth and limit assay-specific biases, TCR repertoire library preparation and sequencing were carried out by different laboratories using diverse techniques. Between about 0.94 and 8.9 billion PBMCs per donor were obtained by leukapheresis. Blood TCR repertoires of roughly five healthy adults were deeply sequenced to estimate repertoire size and the extent of clonotype sharing between individuals. Broader findings and caveats from the paper: Only blood was sampled, and tissue TCR repertoires likely differ from those in blood. Rarefaction of sorted-subset datasets indicated incomplete sequencing despite the large sequencing depth. Based on pairwise subsampling, the degree of clonotype sharing among donors was expected to be affected by sequencing depth. Because the study included only a small number of donors, the genetic and exposure-history diversity represented was limited. Naive subsets generally had larger estimated clonotype richness than memory subsets did. Approximately 4.8% of naive CD4, roughly 3.5% of naive CD8, about 2.5% of memory CD4, and roughly 0.4% of memory CD8 clonotypes were shared across several donors. Clonotypes shared by all four sorted-subset donors showed higher generation probabilities than non-shared clonotypes.

CD8 naive samples were obtained by positive selection for CCR7 among CD45RO-negative cells, yielding a CD45RA+CCR7+ population from which TemRA cells were excluded. Healthy HIV-negative adults with no recently reported acute infections or vaccinations were included as donors. All donors were Caucasian adults living in Nashville, Tennessee, USA. Blood was obtained by leukapheresis, after which PBMCs were separated by Ficoll-Histopaque density gradient centrifugation and cryopreserved in liquid nitrogen vapor phase. Analytical flow cytometry was used to check the purity and quantity of every magnetically sorted T cell population. From each sorted fraction, genomic DNA was isolated and quantified by UV absorbance on a Nanodrop 2000c. Using the deep immunoSEQ assay, TCR CDR3 regions were amplified from genomic DNA by multiplex PCR. Extracted genomic DNA from each cell subset was distributed evenly across all wells of several immunoSEQ 96-well plates, and each plate was treated as a replicate. For sorted subsets, each replicate PCR was loaded with around 200 ng genomic DNA, equivalent to some 27,000 T cell genomes. Purified libraries were measured with a Qubit 3.0 fluorometer, size-checked on a Bioanalyzer 2100, and measured again with the KAPA Library Quantification kit. A separate single-read 150-cycle Illumina NextSeq 550 flow cell was used to sequence each immunoSEQ 96-well plate. In the paper's pipeline: Because the immunoSEQ output included only junctional sequences and no quality scores, the filtering could not be the same as the filtering used for full-length reads. To assign V/J genes and CDR3, sequences were annotated against IMGT germline references using PyIR, a Python wrapper for IgBLAST v1.9. Reads were removed for weak V/J assignments (E-value above 1e-6), missing CDR3, stop codons, out-of-frame junctions, or ambiguous translated residues. V3J clonotypes were defined as sequences sharing the same inferred V gene, J gene, and CDR3 amino acid sequence. The percentage overlap between two repertoires was calculated by dividing the number of shared unique clonotypes by the size of the smaller repertoire. Repertoire richness was assessed with RTK rarefaction, the Chao1 estimator, and Recon v2.1 estimates of unobserved clonotypes. Generation probabilities were computed with OLGA for all TCRbeta clonotypes obtained by the gDNA method from a few donors. Here the immuneACCESS table is served through TCRdb, limited to in-frame sequences with V and J called. Missing clones are a known gap in these copies; in checked studies unresolved V genes cover under half, and the rest lacks a known reason. Clonal size and the V and J genes are those of that table, whereas D and trimming came from the DNA. The sample table shows 1.5 million to 2.5 million clones, and approximately 94% are seen once. The top ten clones comprise more than 0.9% of the sample.

The material sequenced was naive CD8+ T cells sorted from blood. The sample's cell subset or site label is to be understood as: CD45RA+CCR7+. The rearranged chain carries TRBV5-1 and TRBJ1-1, with a weak D call of TRBD1 (6 bases match). The clonotype comes from a man aged 18 to 30 in good health. Read as DNA, the sequence is TGCGCCAGCAGCTCCCACCTCGGGGGGGGCGGAAAGGGAATGAACACTGAAGCTTTCTTT. Translation gives CASSSHLGGGGKGMNTEAFF.